This T cell receptor (beta chain) was retrieved from a study of T-cell reconstitution after alpha-beta-depleted transplantation in children. TCRbeta library construction was performed incorporating unique molecular identifiers. A single record per CDR3 protein comes from TCRdb applying MiXCR to the PCR reads. The repertoire holds about 460,000 distinct CDR3 sequences, with about an eighth as singletons. A single count supports this clonotype. Germline loops: CDR1 MRHNA, CDR2 SNTAGT. The CDR3 sequence is 14 residues long. V gave up 7 bases and J gave up 7 bases; unmatched junction bases: 10. The sample in question was PBMCs from the stem cell graft donor, obtained from the stem cell graft. This TCR came from a human donor who donated a stem cell graft to a child with combined immunodeficiency. The chain links TRBV6-4 to TRBJ2-5, with 9 bases matching TRBD1. CDR3 nucleotides: TGTGCCAGCATCATGGGACAGGGCACAAGGACCCAGTACTTC. It is translated as CASIMGQGTRTQYF.